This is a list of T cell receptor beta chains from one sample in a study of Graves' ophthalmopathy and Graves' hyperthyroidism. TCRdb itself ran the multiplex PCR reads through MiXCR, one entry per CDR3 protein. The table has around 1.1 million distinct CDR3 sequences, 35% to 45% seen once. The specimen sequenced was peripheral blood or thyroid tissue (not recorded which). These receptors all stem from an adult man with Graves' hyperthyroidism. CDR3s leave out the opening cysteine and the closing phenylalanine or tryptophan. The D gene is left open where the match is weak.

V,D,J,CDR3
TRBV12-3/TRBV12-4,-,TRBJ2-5,ASSQGQQETQY
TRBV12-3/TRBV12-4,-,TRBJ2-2,ASSRGLLATGELL
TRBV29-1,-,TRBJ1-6,SVEGGSNSPPH
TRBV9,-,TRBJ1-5,ASSVPMRDSVNQPQH
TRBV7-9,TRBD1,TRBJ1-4,ASSSTGTGRNEKLF
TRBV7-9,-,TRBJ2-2,ASSSATGELF
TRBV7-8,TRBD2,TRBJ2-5,ASSRSRTSGRETQY
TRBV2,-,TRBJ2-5,ASSNGQETQY
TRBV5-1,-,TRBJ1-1,ASSIGGSRNTEAF
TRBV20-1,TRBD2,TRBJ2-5,SARTSLLAGEGETQY
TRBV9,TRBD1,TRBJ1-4,ASSSSGGRDEKLF
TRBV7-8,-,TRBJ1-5,ASREGQPQH
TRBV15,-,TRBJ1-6,ATSSLSGRDSPLH
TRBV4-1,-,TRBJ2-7,ASSRKPVPPGEQY
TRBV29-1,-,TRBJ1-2,SVVGGIYNYGYT
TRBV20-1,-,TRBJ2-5,SARWEGALETQY
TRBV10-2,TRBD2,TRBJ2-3,ASSQESSGVTDTQY
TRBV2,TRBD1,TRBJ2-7,ASRRTTQGAYEQY
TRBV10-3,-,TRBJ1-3,AISESMAASGNTIY
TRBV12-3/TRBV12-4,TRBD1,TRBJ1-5,ASSPGGQGEQPQH
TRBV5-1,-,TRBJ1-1,ASSHERRGNTEAF
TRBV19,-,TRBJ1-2,ASSNPTTEPYGYT
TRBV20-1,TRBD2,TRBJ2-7,SARLAGVGEPLYEQY
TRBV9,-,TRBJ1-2,ASSVGTGDYT
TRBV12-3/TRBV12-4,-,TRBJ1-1,ASSLGLGGAF
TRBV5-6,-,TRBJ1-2,ASVLVDRDGNSYGYT
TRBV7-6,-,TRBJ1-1,ASSTQDGREYEAF
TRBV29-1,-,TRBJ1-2,SVDPAGPNYGYT
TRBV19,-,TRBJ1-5,ASSMGGRYSNQPQH
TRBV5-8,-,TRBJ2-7,ASSLDPGNLYEQY
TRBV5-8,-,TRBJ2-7,ASSLGRQRLDEQY
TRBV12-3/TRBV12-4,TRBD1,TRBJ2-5,ASSQGQGKETQY
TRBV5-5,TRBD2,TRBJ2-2,ASSKGLADPSGELF
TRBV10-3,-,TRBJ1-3,ARNRPNSGNTIY
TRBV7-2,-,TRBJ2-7,ASSLGSRGYEQY
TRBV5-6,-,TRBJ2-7,ASSLGPAGLSYEQY
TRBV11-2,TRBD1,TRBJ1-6,ASSLRTGENSPLH
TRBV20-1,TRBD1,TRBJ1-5,SALAGTGHNQPQH
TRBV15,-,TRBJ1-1,ATSRVRMRGVNTEAF
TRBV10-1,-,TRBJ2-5,ASSEGASFRETQY
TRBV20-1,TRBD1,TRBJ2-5,SAEQGRVLVETQY
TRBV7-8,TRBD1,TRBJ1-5,ASSVTGGQNQPQH
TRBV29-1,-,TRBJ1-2,SVRATGLYGYT
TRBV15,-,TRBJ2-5,ATSRDRAVTQY
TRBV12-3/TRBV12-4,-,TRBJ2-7,ASSFEQREQY
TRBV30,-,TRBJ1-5,AWGLPDEVYQPQH
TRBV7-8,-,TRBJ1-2,ASSLTPGLRGYT
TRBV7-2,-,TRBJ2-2,ASSLRGGGIHGELF
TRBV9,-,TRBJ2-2,ASSPFLTGLSGNTGELF
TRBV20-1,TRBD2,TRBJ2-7,SAKRPGLASRERY
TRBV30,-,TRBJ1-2,AWSDSTVSYGYT
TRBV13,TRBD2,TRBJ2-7,ASSERTSGRYEHY
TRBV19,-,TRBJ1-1,ASSTRAENTEAF
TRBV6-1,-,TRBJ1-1,ASKRHSVMNTEAF
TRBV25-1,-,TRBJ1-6,ASREGFSSPLH
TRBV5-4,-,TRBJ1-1,ASSAPTGTEAF
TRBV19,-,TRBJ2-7,ASGFPGTYEQY